The rows below give T cell receptor beta chains drawn from one sample of a study of T cell responses to AZD1222 COVID-19 vaccine. TCRdb's table, derived via immunoSEQ multiplex PCR, lists solely in-frame clones and lacks some. Of around 130,000 clones listed, around 90% are singletons. Sequenced here: peripheral blood, sampled on day 0 of AZD1222 vaccination. The receptors were sampled from an adult in good health. The CDR3 runs from the conserved cysteine through the conserved F or W. D genes are given only for firm matches. Expanded clones get a size class; other rows say once, few or many, or leave the size out.

TRBV30	TRBJ2-5	TRBD2	once	TGTGCCTGGAGTGGTAGCGGGAGAGGAGAGACCCAGTACTTC	CAWSGSGRGETQYF
TRBV28	TRBJ2-7	-	once	TGTGCCAGCAGTTCCGCCTACGAGCAGTACTTC	CASSSAYEQYF
TRBV5-1	TRBJ1-4	-	-	TGCGCCAGCACCCTAGATGTTTCGGGTAACAAACTGTTTTTT	CASTLDVSGNKLFF
TRBV12-3/TRBV12-4	TRBJ2-7	-	-	TGTGCCAGCAGTACTCGAGGTAACGAGCAGTACTTC	CASSTRGNEQYF
TRBV7-2	TRBJ1-5	-	-	TGTGCCAGCAGCCACTCTCTCTTCCAGCCCCAGCATTTT	CASSHSLFQPQHF
TRBV29-1	TRBJ2-1	TRBD2	-	TGCAGCGTTTCAACTAGCGGGGTCTACAATGAGCAGTTCTTC	CSVSTSGVYNEQFF
TRBV9	TRBJ2-2	-	-	TGTGCCAGCAGCGTAGCCGGGAGCACCGGGGAGCTGTTTTTT	CASSVAGSTGELFF
TRBV21-1	TRBJ1-4	-	once	TGTGCCAGAATTAGACGGAATGCAACTAATGAAAAACTGTTTTTT	CARIRRNATNEKLFF
TRBV7-4	TRBJ1-2	-	-	TGTGCCAGGGTCTGTGGCAGGGGAGTCTATGGCTACACCTTC	CARVCGRGVYGYTF
TRBV4-1	TRBJ2-7	-	-	TGCGCCAGCAGCCAAAGGGAAGATAACGAGCAGTACTTC	CASSQREDNEQYF
TRBV3-1/TRBV3-2	TRBJ2-3	TRBD2	-	TGTGCCAGCAGCGCTAGCGGGATAGAGACAGATACGCAGTATTTT	CASSASGIETDTQYF
TRBV4-1	TRBJ2-2	TRBD1	-	TGCGCCAGCAGGCCCGGACAGGGGGCCGGGGAGCTGTTTTTT	CASRPGQGAGELFF
TRBV3-1/TRBV3-2	TRBJ2-1	-	once	TGTGCCAGCAGCGGACTCCTGCGGAATGAGCAGTTCTTC	CASSGLLRNEQFF
TRBV11-2	TRBJ1-1	-	-	TGTGCCAGCAGCTTAAACTTCAAACCTCACACTGAAGCTTTCTTT	CASSLNFKPHTEAFF
TRBV5-6	TRBJ1-5	-	-	TGTGCCAGCAGCTTCGGCAGGGTATTCAATCAGCCCCAGCATTTT	CASSFGRVFNQPQHF
TRBV30	TRBJ1-3	-	-	TGTGCCTGGAAGAAATCTGGAAACACCATATATTTT	CAWKKSGNTIYF
TRBV4-1	TRBJ2-7	TRBD2	-	TGCGCCAGCAGCCTTTTTGGACTAGCGGGAGACAACGAGCAGTACTTC	CASSLFGLAGDNEQYF
TRBV10-3	TRBJ2-5	-	-	TGTGCCATCAGTGATCTTGGGGGGTCCCAAGAGACCCAGTACTTC	CAISDLGGSQETQYF
TRBV18	TRBJ2-2	-	-	TGTGCCAGCTCCAAATCTAGTGGGAGCTACACCGGGGAGCTGTTTTTT	CASSKSSGSYTGELFF
TRBV7-2	TRBJ1-1	TRBD1	-	TGTGCCAGCAGCTTGGGCACCGACAGGGTGAACACTGAAGCTTTCTTT	CASSLGTDRVNTEAFF
TRBV28	TRBJ1-1	-	once	TGTGCCAGCAGTTTCGTGGCAGGTGGGTCATTCGAAGCTTTCTTT	CASSFVAGGSFEAFF
TRBV7-6	TRBJ1-5	-	once	TGTGCCAGCAGCTTAGGAGCTGGAGATCAGCCCCAGCATTTT	CASSLGAGDQPQHF
TRBV6-4	TRBJ1-2	TRBD1	-	TGTGCCCTACAACTAGGTGGGACAGGGGTCCCGGGAGGCCATGGCTACACCTTC	CALQLGGTGVPGGHGYTF